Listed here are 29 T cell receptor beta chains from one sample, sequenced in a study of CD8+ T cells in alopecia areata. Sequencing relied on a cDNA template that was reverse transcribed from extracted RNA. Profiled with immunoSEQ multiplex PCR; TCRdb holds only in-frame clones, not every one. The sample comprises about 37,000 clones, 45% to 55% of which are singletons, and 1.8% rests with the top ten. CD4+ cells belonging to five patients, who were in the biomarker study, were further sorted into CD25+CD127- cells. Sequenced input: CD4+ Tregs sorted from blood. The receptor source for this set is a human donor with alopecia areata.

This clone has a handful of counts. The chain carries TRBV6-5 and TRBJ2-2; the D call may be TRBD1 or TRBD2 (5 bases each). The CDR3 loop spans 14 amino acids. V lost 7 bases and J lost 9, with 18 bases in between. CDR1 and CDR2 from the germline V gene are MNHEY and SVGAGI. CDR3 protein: CASKPGTAGRELFF. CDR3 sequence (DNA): TGTGCCAGCAAACCAGGGACCGCTGGCCGGGAGCTGTTTTTT.

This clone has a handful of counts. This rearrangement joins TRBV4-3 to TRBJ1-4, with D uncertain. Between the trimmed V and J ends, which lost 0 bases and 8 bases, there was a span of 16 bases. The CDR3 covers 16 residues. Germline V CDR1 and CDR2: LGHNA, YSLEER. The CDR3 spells CASSQEDRFSGEKLFF. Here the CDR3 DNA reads TGCGCCAGCAGCCAAGAGGACCGATTCTCGGGAGAAAAACTGTTTTTT.

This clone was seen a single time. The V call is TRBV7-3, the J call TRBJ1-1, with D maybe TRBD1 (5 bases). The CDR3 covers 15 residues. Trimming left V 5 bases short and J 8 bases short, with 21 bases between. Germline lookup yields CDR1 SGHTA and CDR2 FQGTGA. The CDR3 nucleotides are TGTGCCAGCAGCACATCGGCCGGGGGAAGGGGAGAAGCTTTCTTT. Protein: CASSTSAGGRGEAFF.

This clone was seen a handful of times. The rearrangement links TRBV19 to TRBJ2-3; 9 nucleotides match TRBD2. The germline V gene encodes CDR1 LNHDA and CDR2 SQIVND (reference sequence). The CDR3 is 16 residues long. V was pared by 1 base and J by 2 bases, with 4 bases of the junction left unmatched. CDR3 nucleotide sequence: TGTGCCAGTAGTATAGTTCCTAGCGGGATCACAGATACGCAGTATTTT. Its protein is CASSIVPSGITDTQYF.

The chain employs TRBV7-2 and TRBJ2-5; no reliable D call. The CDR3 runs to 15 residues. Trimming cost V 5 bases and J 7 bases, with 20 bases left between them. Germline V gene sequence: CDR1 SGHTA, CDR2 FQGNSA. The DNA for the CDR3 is TGTGCCAGCAGCCCGGACCCGGACGGGTGGGGGACCCAGTACTTC. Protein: CASSPDPDGWGTQYF.

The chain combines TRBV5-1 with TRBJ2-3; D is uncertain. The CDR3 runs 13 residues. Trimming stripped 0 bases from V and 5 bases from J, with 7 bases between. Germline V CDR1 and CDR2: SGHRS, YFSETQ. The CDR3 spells CASSLADRDTQYF. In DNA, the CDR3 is TGCGCCAGCAGCTTGGCCGACCGAGATACGCAGTATTTT.

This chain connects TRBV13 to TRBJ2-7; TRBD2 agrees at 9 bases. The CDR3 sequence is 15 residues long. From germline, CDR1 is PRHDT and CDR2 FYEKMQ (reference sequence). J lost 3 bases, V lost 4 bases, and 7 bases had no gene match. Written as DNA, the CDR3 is TGTGCCAGCAGCTCAGTAGCGGGAGAGGTCTACGAGCAGTACTTC. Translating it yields CASSSVAGEVYEQYF.

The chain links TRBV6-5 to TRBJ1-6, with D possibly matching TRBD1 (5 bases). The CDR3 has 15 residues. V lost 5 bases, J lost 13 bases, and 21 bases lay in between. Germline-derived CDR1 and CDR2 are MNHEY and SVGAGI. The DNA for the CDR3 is TGTGCCAGCAGTACCCCGGGGACCGGCTCTGGGCCCCTCCACTTT. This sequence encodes CASSTPGTGSGPLHF.

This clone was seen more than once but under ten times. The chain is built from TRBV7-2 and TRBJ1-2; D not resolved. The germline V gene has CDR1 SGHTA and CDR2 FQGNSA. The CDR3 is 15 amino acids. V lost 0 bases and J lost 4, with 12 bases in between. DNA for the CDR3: TGTGCCAGCAGCTTAGCTTCGTCAGGCAGCTATGGCTACACCTTC. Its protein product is CASSLASSGSYGYTF.

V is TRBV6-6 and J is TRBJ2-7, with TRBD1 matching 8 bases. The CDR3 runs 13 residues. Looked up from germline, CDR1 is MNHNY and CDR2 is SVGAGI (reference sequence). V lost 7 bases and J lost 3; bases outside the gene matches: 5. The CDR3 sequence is CASTMTGVYEQYF. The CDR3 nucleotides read TGTGCCAGCACCATGACAGGGGTCTACGAGCAGTACTTC.

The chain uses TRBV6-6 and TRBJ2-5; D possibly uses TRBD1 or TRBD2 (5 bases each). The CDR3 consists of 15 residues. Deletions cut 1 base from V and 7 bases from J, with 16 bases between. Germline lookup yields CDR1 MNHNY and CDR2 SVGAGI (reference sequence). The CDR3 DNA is TGTGCCAGCAGTTACTTCCGGGACGGCGAAAGGACCCAGTACTTC. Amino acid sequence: CASSYFRDGERTQYF.

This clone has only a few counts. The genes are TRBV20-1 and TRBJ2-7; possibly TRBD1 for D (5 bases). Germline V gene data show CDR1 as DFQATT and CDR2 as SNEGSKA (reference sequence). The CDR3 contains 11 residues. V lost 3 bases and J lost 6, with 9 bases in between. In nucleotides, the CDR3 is TGCAGTGCTAGGATCAGGGCCGAGCAGTACTTC. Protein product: CSARIRAEQYF.

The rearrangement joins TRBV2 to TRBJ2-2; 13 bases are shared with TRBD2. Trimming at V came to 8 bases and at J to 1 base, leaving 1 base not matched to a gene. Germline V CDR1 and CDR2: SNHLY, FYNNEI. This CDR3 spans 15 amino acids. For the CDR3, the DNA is TGTGCCAGCCGACTAGCGGGAGGGAACACCGGGGAGCTGTTTTTT. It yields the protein CASRLAGGNTGELFF.

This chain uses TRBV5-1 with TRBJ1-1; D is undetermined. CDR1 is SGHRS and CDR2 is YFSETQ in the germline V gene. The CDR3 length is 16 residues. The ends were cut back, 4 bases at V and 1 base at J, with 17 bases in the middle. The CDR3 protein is CASSHPAPPENTEAFF. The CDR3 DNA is TGCGCCAGCAGCCACCCTGCACCACCGGAGAACACTGAAGCTTTCTTT.

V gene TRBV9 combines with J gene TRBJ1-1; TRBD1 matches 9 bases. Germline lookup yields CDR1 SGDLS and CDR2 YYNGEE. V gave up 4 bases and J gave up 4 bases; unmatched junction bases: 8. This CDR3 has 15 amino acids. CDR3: CASSPGQGYATEAFF. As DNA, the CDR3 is TGTGCCAGCAGCCCGGGACAGGGCTACGCCACTGAAGCTTTCTTT.

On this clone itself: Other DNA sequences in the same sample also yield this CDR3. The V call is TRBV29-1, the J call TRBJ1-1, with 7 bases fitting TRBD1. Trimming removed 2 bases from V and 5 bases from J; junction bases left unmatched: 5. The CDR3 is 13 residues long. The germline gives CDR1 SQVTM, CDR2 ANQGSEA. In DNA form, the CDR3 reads TGCAGCGTTGAAAGGGGGCTCCGGACTGAAGCTTTCTTT. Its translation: CSVERGLRTEAFF. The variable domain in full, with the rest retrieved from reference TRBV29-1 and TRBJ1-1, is SAVISQKPSRDICQRGTSLTIQCQVDSQVTMMFWYRQQPGQSLTLIATANQGSEATYESGFVIDKFPISRPNLTFSTLTVSNMSPEDSSIYLCSVERGLRTEAFFGQGTRLTVV.

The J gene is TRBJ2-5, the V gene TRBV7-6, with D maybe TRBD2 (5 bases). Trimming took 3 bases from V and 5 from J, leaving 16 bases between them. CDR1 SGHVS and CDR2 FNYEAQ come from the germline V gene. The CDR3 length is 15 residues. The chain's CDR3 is CASSLTLASRETQYF. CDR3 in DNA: TGTGCCAGCAGCTTGACTCTAGCTTCACGGGAGACCCAGTACTTC.

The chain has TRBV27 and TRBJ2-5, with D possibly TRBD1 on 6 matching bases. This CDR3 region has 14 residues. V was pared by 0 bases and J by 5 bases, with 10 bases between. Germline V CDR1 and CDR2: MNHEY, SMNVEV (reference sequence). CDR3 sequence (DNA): TGTGCCAGCAGTTTATCGGACAGTTACGAGACCCAGTACTTC. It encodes CASSLSDSYETQYF.

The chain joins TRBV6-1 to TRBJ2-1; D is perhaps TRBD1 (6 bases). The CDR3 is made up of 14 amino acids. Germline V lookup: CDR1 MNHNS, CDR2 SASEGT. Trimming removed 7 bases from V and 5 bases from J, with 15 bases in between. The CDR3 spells CASIPGTTNNEQFF. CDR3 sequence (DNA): TGTGCCAGCATCCCAGGGACAACCAACAATGAGCAGTTCTTC.

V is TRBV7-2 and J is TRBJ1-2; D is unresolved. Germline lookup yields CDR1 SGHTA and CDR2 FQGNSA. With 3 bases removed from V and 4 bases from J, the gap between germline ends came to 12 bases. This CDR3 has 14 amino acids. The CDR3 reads CASSFSREAYGYTF. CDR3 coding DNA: TGTGCCAGCAGCTTTTCGAGGGAGGCCTATGGCTACACCTTC.

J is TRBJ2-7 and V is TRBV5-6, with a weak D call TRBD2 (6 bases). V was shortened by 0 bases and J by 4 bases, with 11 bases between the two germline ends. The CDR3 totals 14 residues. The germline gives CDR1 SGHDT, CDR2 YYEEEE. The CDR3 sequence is CASSLVQGGYEQYF. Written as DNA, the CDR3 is TGTGCCAGCAGCTTGGTTCAGGGAGGTTACGAGCAGTACTTC.

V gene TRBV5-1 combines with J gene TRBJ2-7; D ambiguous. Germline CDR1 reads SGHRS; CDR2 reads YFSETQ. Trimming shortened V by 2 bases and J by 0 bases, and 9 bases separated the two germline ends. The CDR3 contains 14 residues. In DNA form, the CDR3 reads TGCGCCAGCAGCTTCCAAGGCAGCTCCTACGAGCAGTACTTC. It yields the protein CASSFQGSSYEQYF.

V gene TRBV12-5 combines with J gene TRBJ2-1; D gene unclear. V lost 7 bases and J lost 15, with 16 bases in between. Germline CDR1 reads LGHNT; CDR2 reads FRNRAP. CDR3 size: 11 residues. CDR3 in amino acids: CASDPPIDRFF. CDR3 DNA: TGTGCTAGTGATCCCCCCATCGACCGGTTCTTC.

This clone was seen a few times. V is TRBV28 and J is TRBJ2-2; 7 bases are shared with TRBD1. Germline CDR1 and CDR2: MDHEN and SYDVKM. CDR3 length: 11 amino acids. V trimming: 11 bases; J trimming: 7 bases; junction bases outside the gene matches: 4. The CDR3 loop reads CASGGDGELFF. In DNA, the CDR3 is TGTGCCTCAGGGGGTGACGGGGAGCTGTTTTTT.

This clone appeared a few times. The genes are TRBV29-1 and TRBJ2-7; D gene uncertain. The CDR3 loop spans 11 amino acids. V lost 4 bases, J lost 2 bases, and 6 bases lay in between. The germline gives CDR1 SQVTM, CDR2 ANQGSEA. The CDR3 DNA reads TGCAGCGTTGGGCAGACCTACGAGCAGTACTTC. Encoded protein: CSVGQTYEQYF.

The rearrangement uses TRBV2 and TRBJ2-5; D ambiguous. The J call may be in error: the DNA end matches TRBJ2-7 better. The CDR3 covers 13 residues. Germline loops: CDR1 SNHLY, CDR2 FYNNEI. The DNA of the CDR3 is TGTGCCAGCAGCGGGTTGGCCGCCTACGAGCAGTACTTC. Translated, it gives CASSGLAAYEQYF.

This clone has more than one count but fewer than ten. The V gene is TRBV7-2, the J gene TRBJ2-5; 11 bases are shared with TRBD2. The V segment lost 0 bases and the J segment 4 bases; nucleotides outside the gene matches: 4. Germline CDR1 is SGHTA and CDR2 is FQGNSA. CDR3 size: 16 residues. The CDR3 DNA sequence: TGTGCCAGCAGCTTAGCTAGCGGGGGGGCCTTAGAGACCCAGTACTTC. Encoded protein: CASSLASGGALETQYF.

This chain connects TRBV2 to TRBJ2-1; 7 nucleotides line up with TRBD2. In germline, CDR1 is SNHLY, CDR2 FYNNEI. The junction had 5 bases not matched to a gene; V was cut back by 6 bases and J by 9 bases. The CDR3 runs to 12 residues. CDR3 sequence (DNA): TGTGCCAGCAGCTTACTAGCGACTGAGCAGTTCTTC. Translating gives CASSLLATEQFF. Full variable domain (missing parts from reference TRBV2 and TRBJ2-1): EPEVTQTPSHQVTQMGQEVILRCVPISNHLYFYWYRQILGQKVEFLVSFYNNEISEKSEIFDDQFSVERPDGSNFTLKIRSTKLEDSAMYFCASSLLATEQFFGPGTRLTVL.

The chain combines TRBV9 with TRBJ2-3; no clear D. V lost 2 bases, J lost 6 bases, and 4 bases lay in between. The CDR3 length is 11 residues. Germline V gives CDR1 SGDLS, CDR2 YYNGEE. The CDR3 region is CASSVGDTQYF. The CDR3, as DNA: TGTGCCAGCAGCGTGGGGGATACGCAGTATTTT.